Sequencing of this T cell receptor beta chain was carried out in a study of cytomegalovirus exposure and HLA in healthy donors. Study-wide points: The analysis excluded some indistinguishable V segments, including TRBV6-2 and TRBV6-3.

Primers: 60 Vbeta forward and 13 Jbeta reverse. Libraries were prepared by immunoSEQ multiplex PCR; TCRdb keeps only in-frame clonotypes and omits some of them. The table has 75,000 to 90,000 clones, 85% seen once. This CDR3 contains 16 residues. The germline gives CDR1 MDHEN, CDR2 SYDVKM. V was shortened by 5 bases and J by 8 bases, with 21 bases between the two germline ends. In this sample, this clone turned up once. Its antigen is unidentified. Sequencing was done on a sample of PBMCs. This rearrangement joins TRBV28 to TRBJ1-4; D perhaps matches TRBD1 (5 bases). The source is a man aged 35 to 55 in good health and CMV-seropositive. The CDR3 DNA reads TGTGCCAGCAGTGACCTCCGACAGTCGGGCCGCGAAAAACTGTTTTTT. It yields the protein CASSDLRQSGREKLFF. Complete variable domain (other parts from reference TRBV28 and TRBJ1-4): DVKVTQSSRYLVKRTGEKVFLECVQDMDHENMFWYRQDPGLGLRLIYFSYDVKMKEKGDIPEGYSVSREKKERFSLILESASTNQTSMYLCASSDLRQSGREKLFFGSGTQLSVL.